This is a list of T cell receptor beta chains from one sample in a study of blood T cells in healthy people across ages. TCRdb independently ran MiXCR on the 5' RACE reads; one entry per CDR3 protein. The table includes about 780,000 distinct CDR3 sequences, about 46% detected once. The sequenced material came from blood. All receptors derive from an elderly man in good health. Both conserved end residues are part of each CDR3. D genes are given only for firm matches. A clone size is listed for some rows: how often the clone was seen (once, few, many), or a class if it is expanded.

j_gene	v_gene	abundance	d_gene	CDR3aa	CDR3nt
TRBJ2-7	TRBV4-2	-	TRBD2	CACSQELSGRNYEQYF	TGTGCCTGCAGCCAAGAATTAAGCGGGAGGAACTACGAGCAGTACTTC
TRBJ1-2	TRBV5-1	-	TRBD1	CASSLDTGGADGYTF	TGCGCCAGCAGCCTCGACACAGGGGGCGCGGATGGCTACACCTTC
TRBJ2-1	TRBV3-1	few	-	CASSQTREFEQFF	TGTGCCAGCAGCCAAACCAGGGAGTTCGAGCAGTTCTTC
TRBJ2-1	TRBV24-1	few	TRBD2	CATSGTSRSNEQFF	TGTGCCACCAGTGGGACTAGCCGCTCCAATGAGCAGTTCTTC
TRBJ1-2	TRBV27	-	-	CASSPRSGAPLDYGYTF	TGTGCCAGCAGTCCCCGTTCGGGGGCGCCCCTTGACTATGGCTACACCTTC
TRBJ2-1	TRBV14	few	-	CASSLSPTKRKQFF	TGTGCCAGCAGCCTATCACCGACGAAGCGGAAGCAGTTCTTC
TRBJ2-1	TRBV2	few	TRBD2	CARDDISGSYNEQFF	TGTGCCAGGGATGATATTAGCGGGAGCTACAATGAGCAGTTCTTC
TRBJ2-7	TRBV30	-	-	CAWSLSRGNEQYF	TGTGCCTGGAGTCTAAGCAGGGGAAACGAGCAGTACTTC
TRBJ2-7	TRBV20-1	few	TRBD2	CSARPPGLGYEQYF	TGCAGTGCTAGACCTCCGGGACTAGGCTACGAGCAGTACTTC
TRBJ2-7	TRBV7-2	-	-	CASSSNRVSYEQYF	TGTGCCAGCAGCTCCAACAGGGTATCCTACGAGCAGTACTTC
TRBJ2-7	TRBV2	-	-	CASSEGGTAAIYEQYF	TGTGCCAGCAGTGAGGGAGGGACAGCCGCGATTTACGAGCAGTACTTC
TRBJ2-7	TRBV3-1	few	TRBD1	CASSRGSGQGIDEQYF	TGTGCCAGCAGCCGCGGGTCGGGACAGGGGATCGACGAGCAGTACTTC
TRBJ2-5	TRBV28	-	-	CASSLIILGQETQYF	TGTGCCAGCAGTTTAATCATTCTTGGACAAGAGACCCAGTACTTC
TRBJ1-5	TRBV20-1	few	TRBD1	CSAWTGAGNQPQHF	TGCAGTGCCTGGACAGGGGCTGGCAATCAGCCCCAGCATTTT
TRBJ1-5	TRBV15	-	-	CATSRDLQRNQPQHF	TGTGCCACCAGCAGAGATCTGCAGCGCAATCAGCCCCAGCATTTT
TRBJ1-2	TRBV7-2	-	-	CASLPKPDYGYTF	TGTGCCAGCCTCCCTAAACCTGACTATGGCTACACCTTC
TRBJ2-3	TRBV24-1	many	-	CATSDGAKDTQYF	TGTGCCACCAGTGATGGAGCTAAAGATACGCAGTATTTT
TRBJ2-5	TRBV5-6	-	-	CASSLPATQRETQYF	TGTGCCAGCAGCTTACCCGCGACTCAGAGGGAGACCCAGTACTTC
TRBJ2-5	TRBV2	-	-	CASSEWVQGQETQYF	TGTGCCAGCAGTGAATGGGTTCAAGGCCAAGAGACCCAGTACTTC
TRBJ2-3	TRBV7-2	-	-	CASSQDMGRNTDTQYF	TGTGCCAGCAGCCAGGATATGGGGCGGAACACAGATACGCAGTATTTT
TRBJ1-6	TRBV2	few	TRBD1	CACRQGSSYNSPLHF	TGTGCCTGCCGACAGGGAAGCTCCTATAATTCACCCCTCCACTTT
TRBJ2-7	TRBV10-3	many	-	CAISENRYEQYF	TGTGCCATCAGTGAGAATAGGTACGAGCAGTACTTC
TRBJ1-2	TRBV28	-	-	CASSLVPSNVYGYTF	TGTGCCAGCAGTTTGGTCCCCTCCAACGTATATGGCTACACCTTC
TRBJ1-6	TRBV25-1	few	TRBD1	CASSDSPGTANSPLHF	TGTGCCAGCAGTGATTCCCCCGGGACAGCTAATTCACCCCTCCACTTT
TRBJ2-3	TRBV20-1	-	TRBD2	CSATRLAASTDTQYF	TGCAGTGCTACGCGACTAGCGGCCAGCACAGATACGCAGTATTTT
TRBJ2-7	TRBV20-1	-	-	CSAIHDRTYEQYF	TGCAGTGCTATCCATGACAGGACCTACGAGCAGTACTTC
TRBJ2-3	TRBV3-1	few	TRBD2	CASSQSSGDTQYF	TGTGCCAGCAGCCAATCTAGCGGAGATACGCAGTATTTT
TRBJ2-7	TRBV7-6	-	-	CASSLEPTNQYF	TGTGCCAGCAGCTTAGAGCCTACGAATCAGTACTTC
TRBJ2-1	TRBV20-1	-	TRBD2	CSAQQTSGTYNEQFF	TGCAGTGCACAACAGACTAGCGGGACCTACAATGAGCAGTTCTTC
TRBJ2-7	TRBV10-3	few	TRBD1	CAISRTGGDDEQYF	TGTGCCATCAGTAGGACAGGGGGTGACGACGAGCAGTACTTC
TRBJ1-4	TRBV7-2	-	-	CASSSSWDGWGEKLFF	TGTGCCAGCAGCTCCTCCTGGGACGGATGGGGTGAAAAACTGTTTTTT
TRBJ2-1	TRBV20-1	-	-	CSARSGTIEQFF	TGCAGTGCTAGGTCCGGAACGATAGAGCAGTTCTTC
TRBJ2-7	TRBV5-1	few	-	CASSLELGDYEQYF	TGCGCCAGCAGCTTGGAGTTGGGGGACTACGAGCAGTACTTC
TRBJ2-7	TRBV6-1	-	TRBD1	CASSGVPPGQGREQYF	TGTGCCAGCAGTGGAGTGCCTCCGGGACAGGGCCGGGAGCAGTACTTC
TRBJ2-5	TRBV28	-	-	CASSAGTGFGETQYF	TGTGCCAGCAGTGCCGGGACCGGCTTTGGGGAGACCCAGTACTTC
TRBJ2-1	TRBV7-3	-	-	CASSFTGSSYNEQFF	TGTGCCAGCAGCTTTACGGGGTCCTCCTACAATGAGCAGTTCTTC
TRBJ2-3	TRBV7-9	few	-	CASSLRLERSTDTQYF	TGTGCCAGCAGCTTAAGGCTAGAAAGATCGACAGATACGCAGTATTTT
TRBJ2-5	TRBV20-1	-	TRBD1	CSARSPGTGRETQYF	TGCAGTGCTAGATCGCCCGGGACAGGGAGAGAGACCCAGTACTTC
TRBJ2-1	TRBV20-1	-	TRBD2	CSATNTSGGYNEQFF	TGCAGTGCTACAAACACTAGCGGGGGATACAATGAGCAGTTCTTC
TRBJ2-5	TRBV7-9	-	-	CASSLVYRVRETETQYF	TGTGCCAGCAGCTTGGTTTATCGGGTTCGGGAGACGGAGACCCAGTACTTC
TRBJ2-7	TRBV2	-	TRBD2	CASSAVVGGRASYEQYF	TGTGCCAGCAGTGCCGTAGTGGGCGGGAGGGCCTCCTACGAGCAGTACTTC
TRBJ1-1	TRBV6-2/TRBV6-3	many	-	CASRWTVNTEAFF	TGTGCCAGCAGGTGGACAGTGAACACTGAAGCTTTCTTT
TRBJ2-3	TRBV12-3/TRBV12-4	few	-	CASRGLGTDTQYF	TGTGCCAGCAGAGGACTTGGCACAGATACGCAGTATTTT
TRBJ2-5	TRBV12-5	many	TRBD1	CASGNGQGEETQYF	TGTGCTAGTGGCAACGGACAGGGGGAAGAGACCCAGTACTTC
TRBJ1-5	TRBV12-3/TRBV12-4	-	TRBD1	CASSLAQGGQPQHF	TGTGCCAGCAGTTTAGCGCAGGGGGGACAGCCCCAGCATTTT
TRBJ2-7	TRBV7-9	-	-	CASIRTRGTYEQYF	TGTGCCAGCATCAGGACTCGTGGGACCTACGAGCAGTACTTC
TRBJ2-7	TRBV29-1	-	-	CSVETTGPYEQYF	TGCAGCGTTGAAACTACAGGTCCCTACGAGCAGTACTTC
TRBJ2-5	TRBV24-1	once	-	CATRGGDTYQETQYF	TGTGCCACCAGGGGGGGAGACACTTACCAAGAGACCCAGTACTTC
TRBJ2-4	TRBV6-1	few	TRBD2	CASSRGTSRVNIQYF	TGTGCCAGCAGTCGCGGGACTAGCAGGGTGAACATTCAGTACTTC
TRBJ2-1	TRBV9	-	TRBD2	CASSALAGRSYNEQFF	TGTGCCAGCAGCGCTCTAGCGGGAAGATCTTACAATGAGCAGTTCTTC
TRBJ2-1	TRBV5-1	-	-	CASSLVAHRPYEQFF	TGCGCCAGCAGCTTGGTGGCGCATCGCCCCTACGAGCAGTTCTTC
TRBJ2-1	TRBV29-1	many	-	CSVWTEYNEQFF	TGCAGCGTTTGGACAGAATACAATGAGCAGTTCTTC
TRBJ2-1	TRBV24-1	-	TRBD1	CATSDPTGSDEQFF	TGTGCCACCAGTGATCCGACAGGGTCCGATGAGCAGTTCTTC